Sequencing of this TCR beta chain was carried out in a study of cytomegalovirus exposure and HLA in healthy donors. Primers included in the PCR were 60 Vbeta and 13 Jbeta primers. Assay: immunoSEQ multiplex PCR; the TCRdb copy retains only in-frame clones and omits some. This table has around 120,000 clones, 70% to 80% appearing once. Those who donated were healthy bone marrow donors. A note on this clone: The target antigen is unknown.

Whole-study results and caveats: Altogether, 150 to 200 TCR beta chains were recorded as cytomegalovirus-associated. When a later analysis was performed, an Asian-associated ancestry cluster reportedly had fewer N-insertions than the roughly 700-donor mean.

The sequencing sample was made of PBMCs. The sequence was obtained from a human donor in good health.

CDR3 bases: TGTGCCAGCAGCTTAGCGAGGGAAGAAGGGAATGAGCAGTTCTTC. This translates into CASSLAREEGNEQFF. The chain recombines TRBV7-9 with TRBJ2-1; tentatively, D is TRBD2 (5 bases). Germline CDR1 SEHNR, CDR2 FQNEAQ (reference sequence). The CDR3 sequence is 15 residues long. The V end lost 0 bases, the J end lost 7 bases, and 13 bases lay between the germline ends.